The clone carrying this TCR beta chain was detected a few times. The sample is drawn from a study of blood T cell repertoires in COVID-19. Generated by immunoSEQ multiplex PCR, the TCRdb table keeps only in-frame clones and is missing some. The sample includes under 200,000 clones, 79% of them seen just once. Recruited during active infection, patients (from Seattle) were subsequently followed longitudinally. CDR3 length: 16 amino acids. In germline, CDR1 is MNHEY, CDR2 SMNVEV (reference sequence). V lost 3 bases, J lost 0 bases, and 2 bases stayed unmatched. The sequenced sample was peripheral blood. This clonotype was sampled from a woman aged 60-75 years with COVID-19, enrolled during active disease. This chain connects TRBV27 to TRBJ2-2; the match to TRBD2 covers 9 bases. This CDR3 reads CASSLRGGANTGELFF. CDR3 DNA sequence: TGTGCCAGCAGTTTGCGGGGGGGTGCGAACACCGGGGAGCTGTTTTTT.